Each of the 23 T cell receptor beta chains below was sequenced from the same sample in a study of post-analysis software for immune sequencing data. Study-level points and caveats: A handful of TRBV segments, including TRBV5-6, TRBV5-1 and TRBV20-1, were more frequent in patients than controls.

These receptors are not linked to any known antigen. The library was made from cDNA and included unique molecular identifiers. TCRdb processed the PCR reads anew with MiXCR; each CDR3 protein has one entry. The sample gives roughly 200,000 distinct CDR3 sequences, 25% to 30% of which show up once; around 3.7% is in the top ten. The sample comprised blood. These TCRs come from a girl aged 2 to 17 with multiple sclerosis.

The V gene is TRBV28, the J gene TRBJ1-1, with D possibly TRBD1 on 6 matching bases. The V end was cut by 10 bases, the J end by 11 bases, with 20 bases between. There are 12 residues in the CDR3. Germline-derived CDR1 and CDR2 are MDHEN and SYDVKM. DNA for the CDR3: TGTGCCATCCTCCCTCGGCAGGGGCGTGCTTTCTTT. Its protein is CAILPRQGRAFF.

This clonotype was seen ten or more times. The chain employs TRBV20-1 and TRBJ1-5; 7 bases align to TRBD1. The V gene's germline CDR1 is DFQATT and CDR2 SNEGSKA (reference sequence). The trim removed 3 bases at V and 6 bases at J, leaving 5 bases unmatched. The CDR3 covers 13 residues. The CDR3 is CSASSRGSQPQHF. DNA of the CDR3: TGCAGTGCTAGTTCCAGGGGGAGTCAGCCCCAGCATTTT.

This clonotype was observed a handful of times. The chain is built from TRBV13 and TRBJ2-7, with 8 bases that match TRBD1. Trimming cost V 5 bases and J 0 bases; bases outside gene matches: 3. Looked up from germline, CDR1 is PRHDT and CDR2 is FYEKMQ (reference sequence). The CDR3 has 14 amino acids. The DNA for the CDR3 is TGTGCCAGCAGCGCGGGACAGGTCTCCTACGAGCAGTACTTC. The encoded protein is CASSAGQVSYEQYF.

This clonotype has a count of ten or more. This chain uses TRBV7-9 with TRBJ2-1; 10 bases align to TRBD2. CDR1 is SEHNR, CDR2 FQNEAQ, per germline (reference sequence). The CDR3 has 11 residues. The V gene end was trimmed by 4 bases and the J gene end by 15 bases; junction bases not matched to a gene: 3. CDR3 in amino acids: CASSSSGRGFF. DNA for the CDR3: TGTGCCAGCAGCTCTAGCGGGAGAGGGTTCTTC.

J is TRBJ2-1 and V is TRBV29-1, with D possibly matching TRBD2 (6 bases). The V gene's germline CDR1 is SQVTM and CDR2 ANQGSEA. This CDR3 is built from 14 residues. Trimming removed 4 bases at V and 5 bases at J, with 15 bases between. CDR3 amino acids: CSVVRTAGHNEQFF. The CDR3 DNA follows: TGCAGCGTTGTACGGACGGCGGGGCACAATGAGCAGTTCTTC.

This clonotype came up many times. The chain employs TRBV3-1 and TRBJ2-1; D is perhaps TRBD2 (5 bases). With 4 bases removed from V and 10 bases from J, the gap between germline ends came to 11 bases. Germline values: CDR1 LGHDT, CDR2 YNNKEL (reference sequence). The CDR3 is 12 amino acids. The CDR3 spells CASSRTGNEQFF. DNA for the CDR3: TGTGCCAGCAGCCGAACCGGGAACGAGCAGTTCTTC.

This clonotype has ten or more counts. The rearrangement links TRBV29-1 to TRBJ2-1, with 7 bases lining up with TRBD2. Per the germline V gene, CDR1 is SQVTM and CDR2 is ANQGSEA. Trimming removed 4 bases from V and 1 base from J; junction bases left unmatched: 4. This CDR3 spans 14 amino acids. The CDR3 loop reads CSVALGGSYNEQFF. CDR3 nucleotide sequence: TGCAGCGTTGCACTCGGGGGGTCCTACAATGAGCAGTTCTTC.

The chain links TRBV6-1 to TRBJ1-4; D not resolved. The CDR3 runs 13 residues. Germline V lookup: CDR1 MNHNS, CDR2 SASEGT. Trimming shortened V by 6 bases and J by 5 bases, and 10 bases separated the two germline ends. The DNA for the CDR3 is TGTGCCAGCAGGCCCTCAGGAAATGAAAAACTGTTTTTT. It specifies CASRPSGNEKLFF.

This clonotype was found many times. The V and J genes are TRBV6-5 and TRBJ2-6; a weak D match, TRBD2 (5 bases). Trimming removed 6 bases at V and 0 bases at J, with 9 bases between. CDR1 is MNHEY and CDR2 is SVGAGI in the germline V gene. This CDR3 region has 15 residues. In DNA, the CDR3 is TGTGCCAGCAGGGCCGGGGTCTCTGGGGCCAACGTCCTGACTTTC. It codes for CASRAGVSGANVLTF.

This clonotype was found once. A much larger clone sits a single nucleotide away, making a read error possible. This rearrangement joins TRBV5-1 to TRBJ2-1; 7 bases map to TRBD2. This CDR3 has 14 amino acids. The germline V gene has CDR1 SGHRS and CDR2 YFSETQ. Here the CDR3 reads CANSLLLATNEQFF. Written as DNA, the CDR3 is TGCGCCAACAGCTTGCTACTAGCGACCAATGAGCAGTTCTTC.

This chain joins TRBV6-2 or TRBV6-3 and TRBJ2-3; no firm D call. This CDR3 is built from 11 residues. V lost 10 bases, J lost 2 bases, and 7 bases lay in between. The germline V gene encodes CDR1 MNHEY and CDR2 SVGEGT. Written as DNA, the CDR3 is TGTGCCACCCGCACCACAGATACGCAGTATTTT. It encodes CATRTTDTQYF.

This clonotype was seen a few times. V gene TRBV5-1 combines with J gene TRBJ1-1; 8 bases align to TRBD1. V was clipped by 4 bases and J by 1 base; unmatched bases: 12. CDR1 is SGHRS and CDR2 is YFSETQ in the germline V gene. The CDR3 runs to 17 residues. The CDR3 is CASSGTGGSGGNTEAFF. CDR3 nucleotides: TGCGCCAGCAGCGGTACAGGGGGAAGTGGAGGGAACACTGAAGCTTTCTTT. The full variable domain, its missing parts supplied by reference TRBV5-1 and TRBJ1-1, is KAGVTQTPRYLIKTRGQQVTLSCSPISGHRSVSWYQQTPGQGLQFLFEYFSETQRNKGNFPGRFSGRQFSNSRSEMNVSTLELGDSALYLCASSGTGGSGGNTEAFFGQGTRLTVV.

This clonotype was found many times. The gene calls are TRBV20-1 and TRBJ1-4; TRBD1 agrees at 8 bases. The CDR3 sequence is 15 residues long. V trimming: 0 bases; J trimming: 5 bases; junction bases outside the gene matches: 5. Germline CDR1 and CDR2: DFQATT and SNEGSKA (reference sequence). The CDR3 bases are TGCAGTGCTAGAGATCGGCGACAGGGGAATGAAAAACTGTTTTTT. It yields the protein CSARDRRQGNEKLFF.

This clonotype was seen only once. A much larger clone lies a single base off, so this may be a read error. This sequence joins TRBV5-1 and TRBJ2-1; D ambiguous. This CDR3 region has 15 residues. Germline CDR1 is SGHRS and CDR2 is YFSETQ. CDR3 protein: CTSRWAGSSYNEQFF. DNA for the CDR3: TGCACCAGCCGATGGGCTGGAAGCTCCTACAATGAGCAGTTCTTC.

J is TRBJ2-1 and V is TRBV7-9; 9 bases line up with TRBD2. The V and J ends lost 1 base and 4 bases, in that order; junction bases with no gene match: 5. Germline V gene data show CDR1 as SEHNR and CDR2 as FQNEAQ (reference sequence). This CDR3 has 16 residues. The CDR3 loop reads CASSLGGRASYNEQFF. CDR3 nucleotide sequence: TGTGCCAGCAGCTTAGGCGGGAGGGCCTCGTACAATGAGCAGTTCTTC.

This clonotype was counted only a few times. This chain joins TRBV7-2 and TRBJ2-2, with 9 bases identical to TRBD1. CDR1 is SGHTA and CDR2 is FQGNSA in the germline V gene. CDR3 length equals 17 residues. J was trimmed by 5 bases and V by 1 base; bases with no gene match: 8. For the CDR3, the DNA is TGTGCCAGCAGCTTAGGGTCCGGGACAGGGCCTACCGGGGAGCTGTTTTTT. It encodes CASSLGSGTGPTGELFF. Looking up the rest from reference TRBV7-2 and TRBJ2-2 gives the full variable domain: GAGVSQSPSNKVTEKGKDVELRCDPISGHTALYWYRQSLGQGLEFLIYFQGNSAPDKSGLPSDRFSAERTGGSVSTLTIQRTQQEDSAVYLCASSLGSGTGPTGELFFGEGSRLTVL.

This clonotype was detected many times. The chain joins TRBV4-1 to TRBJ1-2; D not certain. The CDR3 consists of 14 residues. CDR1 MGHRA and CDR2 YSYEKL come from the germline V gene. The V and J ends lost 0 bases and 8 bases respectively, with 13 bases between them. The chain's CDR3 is CASSQDHTGRGYTF. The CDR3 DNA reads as TGCGCCAGCAGCCAAGATCACACCGGCAGGGGCTACACCTTC.

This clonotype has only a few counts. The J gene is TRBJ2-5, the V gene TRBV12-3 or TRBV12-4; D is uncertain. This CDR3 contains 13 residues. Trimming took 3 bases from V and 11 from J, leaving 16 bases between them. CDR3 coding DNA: TGTGCCAGCAGTTTGGGGAAGGTGAATGAGCAGTACTTC. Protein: CASSLGKVNEQYF.

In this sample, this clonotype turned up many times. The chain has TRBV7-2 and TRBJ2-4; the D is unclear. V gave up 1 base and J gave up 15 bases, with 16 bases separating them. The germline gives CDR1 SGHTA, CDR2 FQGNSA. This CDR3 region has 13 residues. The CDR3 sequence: CASSLVFQSSAYF. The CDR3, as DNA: TGTGCCAGCAGCTTAGTCTTTCAGTCTAGTGCGTACTTC.

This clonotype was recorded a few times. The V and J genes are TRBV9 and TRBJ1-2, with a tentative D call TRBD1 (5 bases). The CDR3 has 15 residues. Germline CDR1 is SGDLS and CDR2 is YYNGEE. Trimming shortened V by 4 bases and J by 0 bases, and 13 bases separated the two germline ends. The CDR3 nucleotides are TGTGCCAGCAGCTTCCAGGGCTCTACTAACTATGGCTACACCTTC. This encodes CASSFQGSTNYGYTF.

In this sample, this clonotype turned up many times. The CDR3 DNA follows: TGTGCCAGCACCCGACAGCAAAACTATGGCTACACCTTC. Residues: CASTRQQNYGYTF. The chain is built from TRBV5-5 and TRBJ1-2, with D possibly TRBD1 on 5 matching bases. The CDR3 covers 13 residues. Trimming shortened V by 6 bases and J by 2 bases, and 11 bases separated the two germline ends. Germline V CDR1 and CDR2: SGHKS, YYEKEE (reference sequence).

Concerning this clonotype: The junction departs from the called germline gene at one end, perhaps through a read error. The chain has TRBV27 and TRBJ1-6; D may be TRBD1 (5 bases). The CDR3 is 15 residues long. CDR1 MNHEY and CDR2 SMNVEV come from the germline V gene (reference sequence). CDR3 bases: TGTGCCGGCAGTGGGGGACGAGGAAGCTATTCACCCCTCCACTTT. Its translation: CAGSGGRGSYSPLHF.

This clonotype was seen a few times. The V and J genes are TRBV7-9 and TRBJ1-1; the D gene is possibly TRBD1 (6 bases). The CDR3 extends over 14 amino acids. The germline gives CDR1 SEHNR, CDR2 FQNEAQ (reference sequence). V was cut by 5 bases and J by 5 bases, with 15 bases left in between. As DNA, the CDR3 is TGTGCCAGCAGCCCCCAAGGAGGGGGAACTGAAGCTTTCTTT. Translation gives CASSPQGGGTEAFF.